This T cell receptor (beta chain) was retrieved from a study of early T cells in non-severe SARS-CoV-2 infection. From germline, CDR1 is MDHEN and CDR2 SYDVKM. The V end lost 4 bases, the J end lost 0 bases, and 16 bases lay between the germline ends. The CDR3 spans 17 residues. One entry per CDR3 protein results from TCRdb running MiXCR on the 5' RACE reads. The table shows approximately 71,000 distinct CDR3 sequences, with approximately 13% occurring only once. This clonotype was detected only a few times. The clonotype comes from an adult who was a healthcare worker with PCR-confirmed SARS-CoV-2 infection or an uninfected control (not recorded which). The sample in question was whole blood, obtained at baseline. The chain uses TRBV28 and TRBJ2-4; maybe TRBD2 (6 bases). The CDR3: CASSSAGTPLAKNIQYF. The CDR3 bases are TGTGCCAGCAGTTCCGCGGGGACTCCCCTAGCCAAAAACATTCAGTACTTC.